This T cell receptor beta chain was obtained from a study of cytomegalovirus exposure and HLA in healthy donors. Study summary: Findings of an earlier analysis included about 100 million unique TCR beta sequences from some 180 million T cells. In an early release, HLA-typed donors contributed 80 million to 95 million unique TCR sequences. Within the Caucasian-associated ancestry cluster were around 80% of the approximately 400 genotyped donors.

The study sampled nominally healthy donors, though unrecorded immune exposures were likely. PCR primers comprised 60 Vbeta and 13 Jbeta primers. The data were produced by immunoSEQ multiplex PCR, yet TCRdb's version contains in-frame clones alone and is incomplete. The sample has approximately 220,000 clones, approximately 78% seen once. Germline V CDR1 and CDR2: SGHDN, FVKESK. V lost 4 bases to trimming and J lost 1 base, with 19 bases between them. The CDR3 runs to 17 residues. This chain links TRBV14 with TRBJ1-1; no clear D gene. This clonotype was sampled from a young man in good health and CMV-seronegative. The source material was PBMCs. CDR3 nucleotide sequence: TGTGCCAGCAGCCCACGCCGGTTGGGGAGTCGGAACACTGAAGCTTTCTTT. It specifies CASSPRRLGSRNTEAFF.